These 31 T cell receptor beta chains were sequenced from one sample in a study of response to subunit inactivated influenza vaccine. MiXCR, run by TCRdb on the RT-PCR reads, gives a single entry per CDR3 protein. The sample lists some 500,000 distinct CDR3 sequences; 15% to 20% were seen once. Specimen: CD4+ T cells sorted from PBMCs, collected less than 30 months after vaccination. These receptors originate from a man aged 50 to 75 who received an inactivated influenza vaccine.

V usage is TRBV10-3 and J usage is TRBJ1-4; perhaps TRBD1 as D (6 bases). CDR1 and CDR2 from the germline V gene are ENHRY and SYGVKD. The V gene lost 11 bases and the J gene lost 3 bases, with 13 bases spanning the gap. The CDR3 runs 13 residues. The CDR3 here is CASTGQANEKLFF. The CDR3, as DNA: TGTGCCTCGACGGGACAAGCTAATGAAAAACTGTTTTTT.

This clonotype was detected a few times. This chain uses TRBV5-5 with TRBJ1-4; D is possibly TRBD1 (6 bases). With 4 bases removed from V and 0 bases from J, the gap between germline ends came to 19 bases. CDR1 is SGHKS and CDR2 is YYEKEE in the germline V gene (reference sequence). The CDR3 consists of 18 residues. This CDR3 reads CASSKGQNQAATNEKLFF. Here the CDR3 DNA reads TGTGCCAGCAGCAAGGGACAAAACCAAGCCGCAACTAATGAAAAACTGTTTTTT.

In its sample, this clonotype was seen many times. The chain employs TRBV7-8 and TRBJ1-1; no definite D call. Trimming removed 3 bases at V and 5 bases at J, with 16 bases between. Germline loops: CDR1 SGHVS, CDR2 FQNEAQ. The CDR3 runs 15 residues. CDR3 sequence reads: CASSFYREGRTEAFF. The CDR3 nucleotides read TGTGCCAGCAGCTTCTACCGGGAGGGCAGAACTGAAGCTTTCTTT.

This clonotype appeared a few times. This chain connects TRBV7-9 to TRBJ2-2; tentatively, D is TRBD1 or TRBD2 (6 bases each). V lost 0 bases, J lost 7 bases, and 9 bases lay in between. The CDR3 has 14 amino acids. CDR1 is SEHNR and CDR2 is FQNEAQ in the germline V gene (reference sequence). CDR3 bases: TGTGCCAGCAGCTTAGCCGGGGGCGGCGGGGAGCTGTTTTTT. Protein product: CASSLAGGGGELFF.

The chain recombines TRBV7-9 with TRBJ1-1; 9 nucleotides match TRBD1. J gave up 10 bases and V 1 base, and 7 bases lay outside the gene matches. The germline gives CDR1 SEHNR, CDR2 FQNEAQ (reference sequence). This CDR3 contains 14 residues. The CDR3 coding sequence is TGTGCCAGCAGCTTAGGGGACAGGGCCGGGGGAGCTTTCTTT. Residues: CASSLGDRAGGAFF.

The rearrangement uses TRBV7-6 and TRBJ2-2, with 8 bases aligning to TRBD2. This CDR3 is 16 amino acids long. With 0 bases clipped from V and 3 bases from J, the junction kept 3 bases outside the gene matches. Per the germline V gene, CDR1 is SGHVS and CDR2 is FNYEAQ. CDR3 sequence: CASSLASGTYTGELFF. The DNA for the CDR3 is TGTGCCAGCAGCTTAGCTAGCGGGACTTACACCGGGGAGCTGTTTTTT.

The chain uses TRBV9 and TRBJ2-2; D is undetermined. There are 17 residues in the CDR3. Germline assignment: CDR1 SGDLS and CDR2 YYNGEE. V was shortened by 4 bases and J by 4 bases, with 20 bases between the two germline ends. The CDR3 reads CASSPHGSPGLTGELFF. The CDR3 nucleotides are TGTGCCAGCAGCCCCCATGGATCTCCGGGTCTCACCGGGGAGCTGTTTTTT.

The V and J genes are TRBV6-1 and TRBJ2-3, with D possibly being TRBD1 (5 bases). CDR3 length: 15 amino acids. The V and J ends lost 3 bases and 1 base respectively, with 11 bases between them. Germline assignment: CDR1 MNHNS and CDR2 SASEGT. CDR3 residues: CASSESRQRTDTQYF. The CDR3 DNA sequence: TGTGCCAGCAGTGAGAGCCGACAGCGCACAGATACGCAGTATTTT.

This chain uses TRBV6-1 with TRBJ2-2; perhaps TRBD1 as D (6 bases). This CDR3 is built from 17 residues. Looked up from germline, CDR1 is MNHNS and CDR2 is SASEGT. Trimming shortened V by 7 bases and J by 3 bases, and 21 bases separated the two germline ends. The chain's CDR3 is CASTGRGMGFDTGELFF. CDR3 DNA: TGTGCCAGCACTGGCAGGGGCATGGGTTTCGACACCGGGGAGCTGTTTTTT.

This clonotype was found a few times. This chain links TRBV7-9 with TRBJ2-5; D could derive from TRBD1 or TRBD2 (6 bases each). CDR1 and CDR2 (germline): SEHNR, FQNEAQ (reference sequence). This CDR3 is 15 amino acids long. V was shortened by 6 bases and J by 5 bases, with 19 bases between the two germline ends. The CDR3 sequence is CASSPRGDAEETQYF. In nucleotides, the CDR3 is TGTGCCAGCAGTCCAAGGGGGGACGCCGAGGAGACCCAGTACTTC.

The chain joins TRBV7-3 to TRBJ2-7; 8 nucleotides match TRBD1. CDR1 SGHTA and CDR2 FQGTGA come from the germline V gene. The CDR3 contains 15 residues. Trimming removed 5 bases from V and 0 bases from J; junction bases left unmatched: 6. This CDR3 reads CASSPGQGLSYEQYF. The CDR3 nucleotides are TGTGCCAGCAGCCCCGGACAGGGCCTCTCCTACGAGCAGTACTTC. The whole variable domain, filled in from reference TRBV7-3 and TRBJ2-7, reads GAGVSQTPSNKVTEKGKYVELRCDPISGHTALYWYRQSLGQGPEFLIYFQGTGAADDSGLPNDRFFAVRPEGSVSTLKIQRTERGDSAVYLCASSPGQGLSYEQYFGPGTRLTVT.

The CDR3 region has the DNA TGTGCCAGCAGCCTCCGACTATTTCAAGAGACCCAGTACTTC. This codes for CASSLRLFQETQYF. The rearrangement joins TRBV11-3 to TRBJ2-5; D perhaps matches TRBD2 (5 bases). Germline CDR1 and CDR2: SGHNT and YENEEA. The CDR3 covers 14 residues. V gave up 5 bases and J gave up 2 bases, with 12 bases separating them.

The gene calls are TRBV10-3 and TRBJ2-6; unclear D gene. The CDR3 runs to 18 residues. With 3 bases removed from V and 1 base from J, the gap between germline ends came to 16 bases. The germline gives CDR1 ENHRY, CDR2 SYGVKD. The CDR3 reads CAISDEVSLLSGANVLTF. The CDR3 nucleotides are TGTGCCATCAGTGACGAAGTCAGCCTATTATCTGGGGCCAACGTCCTGACTTTC.

This clonotype has a handful of counts. The genes are TRBV20-1 and TRBJ2-1; D may be TRBD2 (5 bases). This CDR3 comprises 14 residues. V lost 3 bases and J 7 bases, leaving 16 bases between the germline ends. In germline, CDR1 is DFQATT, CDR2 SNEGSKA (reference sequence). This CDR3 is CSARDRRSLNEQFF. CDR3 nucleotides: TGCAGTGCTAGGGACCGGAGGTCGTTAAATGAGCAGTTCTTC.

A few counts support this clonotype. This chain links TRBV11-1 with TRBJ2-7, with TRBD2 as a possible D gene (5 bases). Trimming pared 2 bases from V and 0 bases from J, leaving 8 bases between. This CDR3 spans 14 amino acids. Germline CDR1 SGHAT, CDR2 FQDESV (reference sequence). The CDR3 DNA follows: TGTGCCAGCAGCTTACAGCGGTTCTCCTACGAGCAGTACTTC. Encoded protein: CASSLQRFSYEQYF.

The CDR3 protein is CASSLVRTSAYNEQFF. In nucleotides, the CDR3 is TGTGCCAGCAGCTTAGTACGGACTTCAGCCTACAATGAGCAGTTCTTC. This sequence joins TRBV7-9 and TRBJ2-1; the D gene is possibly TRBD2 (5 bases). The length of the CDR3 is 16 residues. Trimming took off 1 base at V and 2 bases at J, with 12 bases between the two ends. Germline V gives CDR1 SEHNR, CDR2 FQNEAQ (reference sequence).

This clonotype was found a few times. This chain joins TRBV6-2 or TRBV6-3 and TRBJ2-1; D might be TRBD1 (5 bases). There are 14 residues in the CDR3. Looked up from germline, CDR1 is MNHEY and CDR2 is SVGEGT. Trimming took 5 bases from V and 7 from J, leaving 15 bases between them. CDR3 protein: CASSAHRLTNEQFF. CDR3 nucleotide sequence: TGTGCCAGCAGTGCACACAGGTTAACTAATGAGCAGTTCTTC.

This rearrangement joins TRBV12-3 or TRBV12-4 to TRBJ1-6; D ambiguous. The ends were cut back, 1 base at V and 6 bases at J, with 7 bases in the middle. CDR3 size: 14 residues. The DNA for the CDR3 is TGTGCCAGCAGTTTAGAGATTCCTAATTCACCCCTCCACTTT. It codes for CASSLEIPNSPLHF.

This clonotype showed up just a few times. The genes are TRBV10-3 and TRBJ2-7; D not resolved. Looked up from germline, CDR1 is ENHRY and CDR2 is SYGVKD. The length of the CDR3 is 13 residues. Trimming removed 7 bases at V and 3 bases at J, with 13 bases between. The CDR3 loop reads CAITNRVGYEQYF. As DNA, the CDR3 is TGTGCCATCACTAACCGCGTCGGCTACGAGCAGTACTTC.

The chain is built from TRBV6-2 or TRBV6-3 and TRBJ2-1; 9 nucleotides line up with TRBD2. The CDR3 consists of 21 residues. J was trimmed by 0 bases and V by 2 bases; bases with no gene match: 17. Per germline, CDR1 MNHEY and CDR2 SVGEGT. The CDR3 here is CASSYTSGLAGVPSSYNEQFF. CDR3 sequence (DNA): TGTGCCAGCAGTTACACTTCGGGCTTAGCGGGAGTTCCAAGCTCCTACAATGAGCAGTTCTTC.

The rearrangement joins TRBV6-1 to TRBJ1-6; possible D gene TRBD1, 5 bases. Trimming removed 3 bases from V and 7 bases from J, with 7 bases in between. CDR3 length: 13 residues. Germline CDR1 is MNHNS and CDR2 is SASEGT. As DNA, the CDR3 is TGTGCCAGCAGTGACAGGGCCAATTCACCCCTCCACTTT. It is translated as CASSDRANSPLHF.

The rearrangement links TRBV12-3 or TRBV12-4 to TRBJ2-1, with 7 bases matching TRBD1. This CDR3 is 15 amino acids long. V shed 2 bases and J 4 bases; nucleotides not matched to a gene: 5. The CDR3 coding sequence is TGTGCCAGCAGTTTACCTCGCAGGGGGTACAATGAGCAGTTCTTC. It specifies CASSLPRRGYNEQFF.

Turning to this clonotype: One junction end disagrees with the germline gene, perhaps due to a read error. The rearrangement joins TRBV7-7 to TRBJ2-5; possible D gene TRBD1, 6 bases. The germline CDR1 and CDR2 sequences are SSHAT and FNYEAQ (reference sequence). This CDR3 comprises 14 residues. CDR3 region: CASGLGTTQETQYF. Written as DNA, the CDR3 is TGTGCCAGCGGCTTAGGGACAACACAAGAGACCCAGTACTTC.

This chain links TRBV9 with TRBJ2-6; the D gene could be TRBD1 or TRBD2 (5 bases each). This CDR3 has 14 amino acids. The germline V gene encodes CDR1 SGDLS and CDR2 YYNGEE. V was pared by 4 bases and J by 15 bases, with 20 bases between. The CDR3 nucleotides are TGTGCCAGCAGCCCGAGGGGAGTGTTAGGGGACCTGACTTTC. This sequence encodes CASSPRGVLGDLTF.

The V call is TRBV20-1, the J call TRBJ1-3; no reliable D call. From germline, CDR1 is DFQATT and CDR2 SNEGSKA (reference sequence). Between the trimmed V and J ends, which lost 5 bases and 0 bases, there was a span of 5 bases. The CDR3 has 12 amino acids. Here the CDR3 reads CSAQSSGNTIYF. The CDR3, as DNA: TGCAGTGCTCAAAGCTCTGGAAACACCATATATTTT.

This clonotype turned up a few times. The chain uses TRBV10-3 and TRBJ2-1, with D perhaps TRBD1 (6 bases). Germline V gene lookup returns CDR1 ENHRY and CDR2 SYGVKD. CDR3 size: 14 residues. Trimming left V 6 bases short and J 6 bases short, with 15 bases between. CDR3: CAISPDRPGNEQFF. The DNA of the CDR3 is TGTGCCATCAGCCCCGACAGGCCAGGCAATGAGCAGTTCTTC.

This clonotype was detected only a few times. The chain employs TRBV2 and TRBJ1-1, with TRBD1 identical over 7 bases. This CDR3 is built from 12 residues. Per the germline V gene, CDR1 is SNHLY and CDR2 is FYNNEI. V lost 7 bases, J lost 8 bases, and 7 bases stayed unmatched. The CDR3 DNA reads as TGTGCCAGCACTGGGACAGCCTGGGAAGCTTTCTTT. It encodes CASTGTAWEAFF.

The table lists this clonotype with many counts. The chain uses TRBV29-1 and TRBJ1-1, with 10 nucleotides matching TRBD1. CDR1 SQVTM and CDR2 ANQGSEA come from the germline V gene. This CDR3 is built from 14 residues. V was clipped by 4 bases and J by 4 bases; unmatched bases: 6. CDR3 loop: CSVAERTGGTEAFF. The CDR3 DNA sequence: TGCAGCGTTGCAGAGAGGACAGGGGGCACTGAAGCTTTCTTT.

The genes are TRBV5-5 and TRBJ1-5; D call uncertain. V was shortened by 0 bases and J by 3 bases, with 7 bases between the two germline ends. The CDR3 runs to 14 residues. Germline CDR1 SGHKS, CDR2 YYEKEE (reference sequence). The CDR3 region is CASSLAGFNQPQHF. CDR3 bases: TGTGCCAGCAGCTTGGCGGGGTTCAATCAGCCCCAGCATTTT.

This sequence joins TRBV3-1 and TRBJ2-4; D is perhaps TRBD2 (6 bases). CDR3 length: 14 residues. Germline assignment: CDR1 LGHDT and CDR2 YNNKEL (reference sequence). V lost 3 bases to trimming and J lost 6 bases, with 12 bases between them. CDR3 region: CASSQGGHGNIQYF. The CDR3 DNA reads TGTGCCAGCAGCCAGGGAGGACACGGAAACATTCAGTACTTC.

This clonotype was detected only a few times. This rearrangement joins TRBV13 to TRBJ2-3; D perhaps matches TRBD1 (6 bases). Per germline, CDR1 PRHDT and CDR2 FYEKMQ (reference sequence). Between the trimmed V and J ends, which lost 5 bases and 2 bases, there was a span of 14 bases. This CDR3 comprises 15 residues. The DNA of the CDR3 is TGTGCCAGCAGCCGACAGGTCACTTCCACAGATACGCAGTATTTT. It is translated as CASSRQVTSTDTQYF.